At least ten counts were recorded for the clone carrying this TCR beta chain. This sample was included in a study of molecular identifiers for immune sequencing clone quantification. On the study more broadly: Replicate experiments divided RNA from about 20,000 or 100,000 naive CD8 cells into five parts and sequenced four.

V was pared by 3 bases and J by 0 bases, with 14 bases between. The germline V gene has CDR1 DFQATT and CDR2 SNEGSKA (reference sequence). This CDR3 comprises 15 residues. Methods described previously were used for bulk TCR libraries, and listed TCR primers were applied. TCRdb re-called the PCR reads with MiXCR, one entry per CDR3 protein. The table has 300,000 to 400,000 distinct CDR3 sequences, about a fifth seen once; the top ten hold 0.7% to 0.9%. This clonotype originated in a human donor in good health. Some libraries in this study had Jurkat cell RNA spiked in. Input material: naive CD8+ T cells from blood, with Jurkat cell RNA spiked in. Subset: FACS-sorted CD8+CD4-CCR7+CD45RA+ naive T cells. The chain carries TRBV20-1 and TRBJ1-1; no clear D. CDR3 protein: CSASYLAAMNTEAFF. The CDR3 DNA follows: TGCAGTGCTAGCTACTTGGCAGCAATGAACACTGAAGCTTTCTTT.